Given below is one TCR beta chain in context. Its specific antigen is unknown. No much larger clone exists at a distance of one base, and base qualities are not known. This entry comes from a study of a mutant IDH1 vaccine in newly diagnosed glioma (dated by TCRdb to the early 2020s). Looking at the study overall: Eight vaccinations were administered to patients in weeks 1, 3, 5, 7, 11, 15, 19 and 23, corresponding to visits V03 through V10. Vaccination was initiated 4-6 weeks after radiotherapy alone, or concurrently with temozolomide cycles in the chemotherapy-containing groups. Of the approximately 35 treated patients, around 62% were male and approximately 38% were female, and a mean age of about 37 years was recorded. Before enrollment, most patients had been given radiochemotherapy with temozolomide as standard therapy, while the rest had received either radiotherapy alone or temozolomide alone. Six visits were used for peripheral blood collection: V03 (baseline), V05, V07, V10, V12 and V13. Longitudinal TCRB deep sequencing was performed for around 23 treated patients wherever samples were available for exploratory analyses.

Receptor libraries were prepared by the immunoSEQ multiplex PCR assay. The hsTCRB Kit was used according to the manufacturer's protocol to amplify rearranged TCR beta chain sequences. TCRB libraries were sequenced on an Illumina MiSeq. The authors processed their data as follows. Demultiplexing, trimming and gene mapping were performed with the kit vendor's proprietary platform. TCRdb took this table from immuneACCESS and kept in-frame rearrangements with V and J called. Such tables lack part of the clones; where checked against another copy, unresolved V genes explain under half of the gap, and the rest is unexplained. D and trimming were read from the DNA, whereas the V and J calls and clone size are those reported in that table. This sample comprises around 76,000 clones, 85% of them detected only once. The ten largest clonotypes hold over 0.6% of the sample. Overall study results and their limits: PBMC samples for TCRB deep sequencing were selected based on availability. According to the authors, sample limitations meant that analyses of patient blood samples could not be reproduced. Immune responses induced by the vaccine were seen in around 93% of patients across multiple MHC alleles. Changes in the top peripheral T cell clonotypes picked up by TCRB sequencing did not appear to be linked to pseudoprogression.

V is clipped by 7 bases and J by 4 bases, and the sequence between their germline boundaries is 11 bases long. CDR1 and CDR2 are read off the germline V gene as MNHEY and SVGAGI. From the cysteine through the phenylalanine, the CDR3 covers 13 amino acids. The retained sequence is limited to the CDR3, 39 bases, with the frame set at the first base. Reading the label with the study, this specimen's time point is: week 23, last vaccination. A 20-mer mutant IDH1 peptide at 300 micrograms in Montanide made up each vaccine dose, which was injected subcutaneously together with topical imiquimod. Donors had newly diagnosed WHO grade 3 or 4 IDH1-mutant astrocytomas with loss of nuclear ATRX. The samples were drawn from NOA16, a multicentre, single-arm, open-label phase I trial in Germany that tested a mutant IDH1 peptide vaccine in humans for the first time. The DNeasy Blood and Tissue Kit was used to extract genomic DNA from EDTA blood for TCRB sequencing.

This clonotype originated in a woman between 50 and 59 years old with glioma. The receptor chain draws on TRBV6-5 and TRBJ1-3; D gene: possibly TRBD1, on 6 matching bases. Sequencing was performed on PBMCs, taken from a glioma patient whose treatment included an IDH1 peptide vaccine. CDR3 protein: CASKQGDGNTIYF. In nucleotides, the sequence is TGTGCCAGCAAACAGGGAGACGGAAACACCATATATTTT.